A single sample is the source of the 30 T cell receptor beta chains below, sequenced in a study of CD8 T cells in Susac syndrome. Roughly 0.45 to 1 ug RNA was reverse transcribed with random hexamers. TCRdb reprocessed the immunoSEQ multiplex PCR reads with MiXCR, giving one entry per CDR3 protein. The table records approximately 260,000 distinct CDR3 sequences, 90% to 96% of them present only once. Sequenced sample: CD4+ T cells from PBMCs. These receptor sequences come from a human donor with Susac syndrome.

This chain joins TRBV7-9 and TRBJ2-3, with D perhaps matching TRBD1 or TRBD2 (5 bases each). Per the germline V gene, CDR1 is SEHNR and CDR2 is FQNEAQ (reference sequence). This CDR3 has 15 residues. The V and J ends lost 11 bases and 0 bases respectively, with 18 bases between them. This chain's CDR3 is CAAYPSGRSTDTQYF. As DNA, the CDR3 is TGTGCCGCGTACCCCTCAGGGAGAAGCACAGATACGCAGTATTTT.

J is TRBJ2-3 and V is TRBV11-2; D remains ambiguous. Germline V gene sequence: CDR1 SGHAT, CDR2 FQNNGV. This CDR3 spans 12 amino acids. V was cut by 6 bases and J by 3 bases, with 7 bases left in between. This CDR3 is CASRIVTDTQYF. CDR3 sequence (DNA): TGTGCCAGCAGAATAGTGACAGATACGCAGTATTTT.

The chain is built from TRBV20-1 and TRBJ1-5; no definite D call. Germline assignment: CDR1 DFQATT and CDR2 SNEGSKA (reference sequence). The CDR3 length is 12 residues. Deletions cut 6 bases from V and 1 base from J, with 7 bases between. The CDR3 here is CSATWSNQPQHF. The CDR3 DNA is TGCAGTGCCACGTGGAGCAATCAGCCCCAGCATTTT.

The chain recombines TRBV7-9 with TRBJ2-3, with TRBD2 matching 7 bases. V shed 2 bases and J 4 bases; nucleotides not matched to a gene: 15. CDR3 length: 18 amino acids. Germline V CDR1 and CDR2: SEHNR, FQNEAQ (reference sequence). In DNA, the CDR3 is TGTGCCAGCAGCTTAACGCGAGGTGCTCAAAGCGGGGCAGATACGCAGTATTTT. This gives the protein CASSLTRGAQSGADTQYF.

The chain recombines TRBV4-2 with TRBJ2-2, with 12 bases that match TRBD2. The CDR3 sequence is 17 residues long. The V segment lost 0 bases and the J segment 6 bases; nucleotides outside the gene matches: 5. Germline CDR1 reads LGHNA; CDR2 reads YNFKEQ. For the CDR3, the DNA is TGTGCCAGCAGCCAAGAGAGACTAGCGGGGGAGGCCGGGGAGCTGTTTTTT. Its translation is CASSQERLAGEAGELFF.

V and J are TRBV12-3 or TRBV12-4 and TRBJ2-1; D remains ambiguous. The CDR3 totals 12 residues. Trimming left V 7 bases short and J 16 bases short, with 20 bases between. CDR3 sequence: CASTLITPSSFF. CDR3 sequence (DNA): TGTGCCAGCACCCTCATAACCCCGAGCAGCTTCTTC.

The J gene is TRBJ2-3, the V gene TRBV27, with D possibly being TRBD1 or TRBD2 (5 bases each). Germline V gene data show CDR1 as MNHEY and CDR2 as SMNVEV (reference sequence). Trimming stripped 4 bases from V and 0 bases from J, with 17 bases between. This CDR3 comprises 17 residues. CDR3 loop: CASSWRRGLASTDTQYF. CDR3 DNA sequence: TGTGCCAGCAGTTGGAGACGGGGCCTAGCTAGCACAGATACGCAGTATTTT.

The CDR3 spells CASSFRGRLDEQYF. In DNA form, the CDR3 reads TGTGCCAGCAGTTTCAGAGGGAGGTTGGACGAGCAGTACTTC. The J gene is TRBJ2-7, the V gene TRBV6-5, with D maybe TRBD2 (6 bases). Trimming pared 4 bases from V and 5 bases from J, leaving 15 bases between. Germline CDR1 MNHEY, CDR2 SVGAGI. The CDR3 contains 14 residues.

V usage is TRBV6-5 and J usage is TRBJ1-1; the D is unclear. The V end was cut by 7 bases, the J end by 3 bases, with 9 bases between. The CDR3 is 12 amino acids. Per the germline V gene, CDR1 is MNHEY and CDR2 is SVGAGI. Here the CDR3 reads CASTSPYTEAFF. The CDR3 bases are TGTGCCAGCACGTCCCCCTACACTGAAGCTTTCTTT.

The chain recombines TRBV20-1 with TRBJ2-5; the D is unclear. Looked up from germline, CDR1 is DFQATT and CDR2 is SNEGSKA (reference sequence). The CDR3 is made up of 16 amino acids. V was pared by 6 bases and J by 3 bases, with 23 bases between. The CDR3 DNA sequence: TGCAGTGCGAGTAGGAGAGAGGTGGGAATGAAAGAGACCCAGTACTTC. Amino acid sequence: CSASRREVGMKETQYF.

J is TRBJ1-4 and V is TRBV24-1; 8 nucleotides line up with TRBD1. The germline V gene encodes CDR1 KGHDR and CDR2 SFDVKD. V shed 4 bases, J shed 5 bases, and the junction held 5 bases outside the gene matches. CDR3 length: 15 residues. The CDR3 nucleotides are TGTGCCACCAGTGAAAGGACAGGGACAAATGAAAAACTGTTTTTT. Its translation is CATSERTGTNEKLFF.

CDR3 DNA sequence: TGCAGTGCTAGAGCCCCAGGGAGGGTATACGAGCAGTACTTC. This sequence encodes CSARAPGRVYEQYF. The rearrangement uses TRBV20-1 and TRBJ2-7; 7 nucleotides line up with TRBD2. The CDR3 has 14 residues. With V trimmed by 1 base and J by 4 bases, 7 bases remained unmatched. In germline, CDR1 is DFQATT, CDR2 SNEGSKA (reference sequence).

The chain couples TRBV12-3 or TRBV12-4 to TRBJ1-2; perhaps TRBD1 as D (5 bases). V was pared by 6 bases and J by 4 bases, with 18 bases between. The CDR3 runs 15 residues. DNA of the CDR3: TGTGCCAGCAGCGAACTGGGGCGAGAGAGCTATGGCTACACCTTC. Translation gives CASSELGRESYGYTF.

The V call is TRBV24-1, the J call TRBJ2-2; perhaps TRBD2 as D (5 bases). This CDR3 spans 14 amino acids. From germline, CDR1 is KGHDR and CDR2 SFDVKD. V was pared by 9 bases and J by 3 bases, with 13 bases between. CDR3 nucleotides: TGTGCCACCTCGGACGGAGGCCACACCGGGGAGCTGTTTTTT. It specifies CATSDGGHTGELFF.

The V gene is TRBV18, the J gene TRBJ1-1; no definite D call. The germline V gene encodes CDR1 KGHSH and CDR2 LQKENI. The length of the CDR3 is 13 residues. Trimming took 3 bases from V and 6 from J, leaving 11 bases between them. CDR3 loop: CASSPPGGSEAFF. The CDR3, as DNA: TGTGCCAGCTCACCCCCTGGAGGATCTGAAGCTTTCTTT.

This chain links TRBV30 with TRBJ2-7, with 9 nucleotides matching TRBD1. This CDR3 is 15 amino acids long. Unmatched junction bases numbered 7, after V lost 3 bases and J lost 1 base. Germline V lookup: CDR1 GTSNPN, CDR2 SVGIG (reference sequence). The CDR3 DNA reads TGTGCCTGGAGACGGACACAGGGGGCGTCCTACGAGCAGTACTTC. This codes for CAWRRTQGASYEQYF. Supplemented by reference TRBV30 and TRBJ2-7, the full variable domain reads SQTIHQWPATLVQPVGSPLSLECTVEGTSNPNLYWYRQAAGRGLQLLFYSVGIGQISSEVPQNLSASRPQDRQFILSSKKLLLSDSGFYLCAWRRTQGASYEQYFGPGTRLTVT.

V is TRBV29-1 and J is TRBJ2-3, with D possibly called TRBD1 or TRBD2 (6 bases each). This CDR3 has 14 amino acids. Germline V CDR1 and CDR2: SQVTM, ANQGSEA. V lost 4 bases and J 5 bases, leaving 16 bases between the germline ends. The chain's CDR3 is CSVAGAQWGDTQYF. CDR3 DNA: TGCAGCGTTGCGGGGGCGCAGTGGGGAGATACGCAGTATTTT.

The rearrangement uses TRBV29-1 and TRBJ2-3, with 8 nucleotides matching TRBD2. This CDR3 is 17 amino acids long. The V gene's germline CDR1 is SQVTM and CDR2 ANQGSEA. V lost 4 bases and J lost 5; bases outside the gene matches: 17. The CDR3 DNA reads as TGCAGCGTTGCGGGCAGCGGGAGAGTAGGCGGTGGAGATACGCAGTATTTT. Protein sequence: CSVAGSGRVGGGDTQYF.

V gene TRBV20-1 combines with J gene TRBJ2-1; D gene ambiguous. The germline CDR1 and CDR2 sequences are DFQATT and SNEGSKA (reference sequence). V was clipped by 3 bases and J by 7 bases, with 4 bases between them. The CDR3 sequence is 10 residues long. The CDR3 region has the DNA TGCAGTGCTAGCCTTAATGAGCAGTTCTTC. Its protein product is CSASLNEQFF.

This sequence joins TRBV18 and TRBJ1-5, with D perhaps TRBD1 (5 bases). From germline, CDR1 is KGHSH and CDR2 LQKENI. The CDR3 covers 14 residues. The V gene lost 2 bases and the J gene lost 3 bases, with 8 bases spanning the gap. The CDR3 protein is CASSPGQVNQPQHF. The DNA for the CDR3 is TGTGCCAGCTCACCAGGACAAGTCAATCAGCCCCAGCATTTT.

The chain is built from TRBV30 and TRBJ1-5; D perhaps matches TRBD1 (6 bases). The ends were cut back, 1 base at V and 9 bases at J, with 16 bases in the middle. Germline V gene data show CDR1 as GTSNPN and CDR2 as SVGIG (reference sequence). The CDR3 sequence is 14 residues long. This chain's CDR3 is CAWSANRDHRPQHF. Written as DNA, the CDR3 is TGTGCCTGGAGTGCAAACAGGGACCATCGGCCCCAGCATTTT.

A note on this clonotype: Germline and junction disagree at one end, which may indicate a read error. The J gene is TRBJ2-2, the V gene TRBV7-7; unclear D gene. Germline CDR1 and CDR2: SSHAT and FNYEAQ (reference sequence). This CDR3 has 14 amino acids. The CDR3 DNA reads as TGTGCTAGCAGCTTAGAGACGAACACCGGGGAGCTGTTTTTT. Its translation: CASSLETNTGELFF.

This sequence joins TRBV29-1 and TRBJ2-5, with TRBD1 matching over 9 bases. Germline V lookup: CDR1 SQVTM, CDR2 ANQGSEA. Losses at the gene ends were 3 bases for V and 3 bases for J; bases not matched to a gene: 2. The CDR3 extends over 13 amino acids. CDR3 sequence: CSVDRTGEETQYF. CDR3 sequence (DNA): TGCAGCGTTGATAGGACAGGGGAAGAGACCCAGTACTTC.

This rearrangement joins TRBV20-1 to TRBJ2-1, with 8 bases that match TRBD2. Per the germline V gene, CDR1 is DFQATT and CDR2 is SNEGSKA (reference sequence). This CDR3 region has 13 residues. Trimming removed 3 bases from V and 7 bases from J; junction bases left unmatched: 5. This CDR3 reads CSARRSSGNEQFF. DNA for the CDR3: TGCAGTGCTAGGAGGTCTAGCGGGAATGAGCAGTTCTTC.

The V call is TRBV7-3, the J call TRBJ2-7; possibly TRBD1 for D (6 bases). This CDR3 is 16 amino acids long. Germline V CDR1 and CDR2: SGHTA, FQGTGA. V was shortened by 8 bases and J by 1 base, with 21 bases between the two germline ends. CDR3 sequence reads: CASSREDRSESYEQYF. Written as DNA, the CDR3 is TGTGCCAGCTCAAGGGAAGACAGGAGCGAATCCTACGAGCAGTACTTC.

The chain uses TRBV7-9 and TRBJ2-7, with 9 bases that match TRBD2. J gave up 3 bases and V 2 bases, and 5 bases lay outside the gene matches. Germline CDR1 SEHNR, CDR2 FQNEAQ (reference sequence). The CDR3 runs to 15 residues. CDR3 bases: TGTGCCAGCAGCTTACATAGCGGGGGACTCTACGAGCAGTACTTC. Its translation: CASSLHSGGLYEQYF.

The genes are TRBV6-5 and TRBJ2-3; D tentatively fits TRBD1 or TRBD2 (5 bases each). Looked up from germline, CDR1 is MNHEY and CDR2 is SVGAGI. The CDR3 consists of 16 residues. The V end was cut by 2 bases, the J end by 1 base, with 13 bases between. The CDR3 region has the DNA TGTGCCAGCAGTTACACACCGGGACCGGGCACAGATACGCAGTATTTT. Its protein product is CASSYTPGPGTDTQYF.

The CDR3 is CASSYATSGSADTQYF. The CDR3 DNA is TGTGCCAGCAGTTATGCGACTAGCGGGAGCGCAGATACGCAGTATTTT. The J gene is TRBJ2-3, the V gene TRBV6-5, with 12 bases identical to TRBD2. The V segment lost 3 bases and the J segment 4 bases; nucleotides outside the gene matches: 5. The germline V gene has CDR1 MNHEY and CDR2 SVGAGI. CDR3 size: 16 residues.

The CDR3 spells CASRAQAKAFF. As DNA, the CDR3 is TGTGCCAGCAGGGCACAGGCGAAAGCTTTCTTT. The rearrangement uses TRBV25-1 and TRBJ1-1, with D maybe TRBD1 (5 bases). The CDR3 loop spans 11 amino acids. Germline CDR1 reads MGHDK; CDR2 reads SYGVNS. V lost 6 bases and J lost 9, with 11 bases in between.

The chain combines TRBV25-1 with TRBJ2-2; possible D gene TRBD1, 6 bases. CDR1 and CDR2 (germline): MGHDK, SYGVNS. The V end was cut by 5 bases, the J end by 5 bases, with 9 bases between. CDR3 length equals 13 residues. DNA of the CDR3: TGTGCCAGCAGTCTTACAGGGACCGGGGAGCTGTTTTTT. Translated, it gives CASSLTGTGELFF.